These T cell receptor beta chains were read from a single sample in a study of glioma-infiltrating T cells. Using its own MiXCR run on the multiplex PCR reads, TCRdb lists one record per CDR3 protein. The data hold about 93,000 distinct CDR3 sequences, with around 42% observed a single time. The sequencing sample was made of glioma tissue, nonneoplastic brain tissue, or PBMCs (not recorded which). All receptors come from a human donor with low-grade glioma or glioblastoma, undergoing nonglioma brain surgery, or in good health (not recorded which). Each CDR3 is given with its conserved first and last residue. A D gene is named only where the DNA matches it firmly. Some rows have no size entry. The others give once, few or many, or a class for an expanded clone.

v_gene	j_gene	len	d_gene	abundance	CDR3aa	CDR3nt
TRBV2	TRBJ2-1	13	-	many	CASSDQFLTEQFF	TGTGCCAGCAGTGACCAGTTTCTCACTGAGCAGTTCTTC
TRBV7-2	TRBJ1-5	14	-	-	CASILQSNNQPQHF	TGTGCCAGCATCCTACAAAGTAACAATCAGCCCCAGCATTTT
TRBV30	TRBJ2-1	14	TRBD2	many	CAWSAPLARNEQFF	TGTGCCTGGAGTGCCCCACTAGCGCGGAATGAGCAGTTCTTC
TRBV12-3/TRBV12-4	TRBJ2-5	13	-	once	CASSLASGETQYF	TGTGCCAGCAGTTTAGCTAGCGGAGAGACCCAGTACTTC
TRBV30	TRBJ2-3	15	TRBD2	many	CAWSPSGRGTDTQYF	TGTGCCTGGAGTCCTAGCGGGAGGGGCACAGATACGCAGTATTTT
TRBV29-1	TRBJ1-4	15	TRBD1	few	CSARQGVRTNEKLFF	TGCAGCGCACGACAGGGGGTTAGAACTAATGAAAAACTGTTTTTT
TRBV20-1	TRBJ2-3	15	TRBD2	-	CIARDLSGSTDTQYF	TGCATTGCTAGGGATCTCAGCGGGAGTACAGATACGCAGTATTTT
TRBV27	TRBJ2-1	13	-	-	CVSGFSKTGKEFF	TGTGTTAGCGGTTTTTCAAAAACAGGGAAGGAGTTCTTC
TRBV4-2	TRBJ2-7	13	-	-	CASSLAGVYEQHF	TGTGCCAGCAGCTTGGCTGGAGTTTACGAGCAGCACTTC
TRBV7-3	TRBJ2-1	17	TRBD2	many	CASSLRARGRAFNEQFF	TGTGCCAGCAGCTTACGCGCTCGCGGGAGGGCCTTCAATGAGCAGTTCTTC
TRBV7-2	TRBJ2-5	13	-	many	CASSRERGETQYF	TGTGCCAGCAGCCGTGAGAGGGGGGAGACCCAGTACTTC
TRBV24-1	TRBJ2-5	11	-	many	CATGQSETQYF	TGTGCCACTGGGCAATCCGAGACCCAGTACTTC
TRBV29-1	TRBJ2-3	17	TRBD2	many	CSVEDGVTSGGTDTQYF	TGCAGCGTTGAAGATGGGGTTACTAGCGGGGGCACAGATACGCAGTATTTT
TRBV6-1	TRBJ2-7	15	-	-	CASSVGQRERDEQYF	TGTGCCAGCAGCGTGGGACAGCGGGAGAGGGACGAGCAGTACTTC
TRBV18	TRBJ1-1	15	-	-	CASSPDRSMNAEAFF	TGTGCCAGCTCCCCCGACAGGTCGATGAACGCTGAAGCTTTCTTT
TRBV10-3	TRBJ2-3	14	-	many	CAAREGGFPDTQYF	TGTGCCGCCAGAGAGGGAGGATTTCCAGATACGCAGTATTTT
TRBV7-9	TRBJ1-1	14	-	many	CASSSGTAGPEAFF	TGTGCCAGCAGCTCCGGAACCGCTGGCCCTGAAGCTTTCTTT
TRBV28	TRBJ2-5	14	-	-	CASSLAGLQETQYF	TGTGCCAGCAGTTTAGCGGGCCTTCAAGAGACCCAGTACTTC
TRBV25-1	TRBJ2-5	15	TRBD2	many	CASSAAGTKLETQYF	TGTGCCAGCAGTGCCGCCGGGACTAAATTGGAGACCCAGTACTTC
TRBV14	TRBJ2-7	15	TRBD2	-	CASSRWTSGGYEQYF	TGTGCCAGCAGCCGATGGACTAGCGGGGGCTACGAGCAGTACTTC
TRBV4-1	TRBJ2-1	12	-	-	CASSLGYNKQFF	TGCGCCAGCAGCCTAGGTTACAATAAGCAGTTCTTC
TRBV6-1	TRBJ2-1	12	-	-	CGSSPAYNEQFF	TGTGGCAGCAGTCCGGCTTACAATGAGCAGTTCTTC
TRBV10-2	TRBJ1-2	13	-	-	CASSETEDYGHTF	TGCGCCAGCAGTGAGACAGAGGACTATGGCCACACCTTC
TRBV5-1	TRBJ2-5	14	-	-	CASSLGDTQETQYF	TGCGCCAGCAGCTTGGGTGACACTCAAGAGACCCAGTACTTC
TRBV7-2	TRBJ2-7	13	TRBD1	many	CASSQQGMYEQYF	TGTGCCAGCAGCCAACAGGGGATGTACGAGCAGTACTTC
TRBV10-1	TRBJ2-3	15	-	many	CASRVTRVVADTQYF	TGCGCCAGCAGGGTCACCAGGGTTGTCGCAGATACGCAGTATTTT
TRBV24-1	TRBJ2-5	17	TRBD2	-	CATSHAPLAGVGETQYF	TGTGCCACCAGTCACGCCCCTCTAGCGGGGGTGGGGGAGACCCAGTACTTC